The text below deals with one TCR beta chain. Its antigen is still unknown. Time point here: newly diagnosed GD, antithyroid drugs for less than 3 months. Making the TCR library involved RNA that had been extracted from PBMCs. The data were obtained in a study of regulatory T cells in long-lasting Graves disease. Study outcomes and limitations: The small sample size may have reduced accuracy.

Arm-PCR with iRepertoire HTBI primers amplified the CDR3 regions for these TCR beta libraries. TCRdb recomputed calls from the multiplex PCR reads with MiXCR, one row per CDR3 protein. The sample has about 430,000 distinct CDR3 sequences, 15% seen once. These data are also associated with another study on T cells in Graves' hyperthyroidism and ophthalmopathy. That work states: Graves' hyperthyroidism was deemed stable absent ophthalmopathy progression within 18 months.

This clonotype was sampled from a woman in her 40s with Graves disease. The material sequenced was peripheral blood mononuclear cells (PBMCs), taken at new diagnosis, from a patient treated with antithyroid drugs.

CDR3 residues: CASSLGGADVTDTQYF. For the CDR3, the DNA is TGTGCCAGCAGTTTAGGGGGGGCCGACGTCACAGATACGCAGTATTTT. The chain recombines TRBV28 with TRBJ2-3; D possibly corresponds to TRBD2 (7 bases). CDR1 is MDHEN, CDR2 SYDVKM, per germline. V lost 2 bases and J lost 2, with 14 bases in between. CDR3 length: 16 residues.